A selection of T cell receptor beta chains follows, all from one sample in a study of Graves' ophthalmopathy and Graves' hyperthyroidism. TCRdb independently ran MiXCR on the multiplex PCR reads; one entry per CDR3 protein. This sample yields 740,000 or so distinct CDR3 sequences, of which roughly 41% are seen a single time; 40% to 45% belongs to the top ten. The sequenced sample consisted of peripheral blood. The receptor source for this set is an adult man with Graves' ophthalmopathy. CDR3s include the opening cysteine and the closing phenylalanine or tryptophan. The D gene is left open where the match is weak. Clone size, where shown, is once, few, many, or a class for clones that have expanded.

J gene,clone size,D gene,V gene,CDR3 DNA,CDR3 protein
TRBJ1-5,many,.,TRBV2,TGTGCCAGCAGTGAAGACGCTGCAGGCAATCAGCCCCAGCATTTT,CASSEDAAGNQPQHF
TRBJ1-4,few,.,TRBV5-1,TGCGCCAGCAGCTTGGGAGGGGATCGTGAAAAACTGTTTTTT,CASSLGGDREKLFF
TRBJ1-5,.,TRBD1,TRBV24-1,TGTGCCAGCACCGAAGTGGGGGGGACAGTTTTTCAGCCCCAGCATTTT,CASTEVGGTVFQPQHF
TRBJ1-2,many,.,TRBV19,TGTGCCAGTAGTGGTACCGAATATGGCTACACCTTC,CASSGTEYGYTF
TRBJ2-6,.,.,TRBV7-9,TGTGCCAGCAGCACCAGACGGACTTTC,CASSTRRTF
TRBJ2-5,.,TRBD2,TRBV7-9,TGTGCCAGCAGCTCCCTAGCGGGAGCTGCGGAGACCCAGTACTTC,CASSSLAGAAETQYF
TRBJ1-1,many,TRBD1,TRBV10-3,TGTGCCATCAGTCCCGGGACAGGAGTCAACGCTGAAGCTTTCTTT,CAISPGTGVNAEAFF
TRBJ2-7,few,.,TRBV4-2,TGTGCCAGCAGCCAAGAACTGGACAACTCCTACGAGCAGTACTTC,CASSQELDNSYEQYF
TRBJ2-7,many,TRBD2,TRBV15,TGTGCCACCAGCACAGTTAGCGGGAGTAGTCACGAGCAGTACTTC,CATSTVSGSSHEQYF
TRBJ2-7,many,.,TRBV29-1,TGCAGCGTTGAAGATCGCTTGGGATCCGAGCAGTACTTC,CSVEDRLGSEQYF
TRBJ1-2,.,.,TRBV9,TGTGCCAGCAGCCAAGCGAAAGGGGGGAACTATGGTTACACCTTC,CASSQAKGGNYGYTF
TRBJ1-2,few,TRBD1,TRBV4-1,TGCGCCAGCAGCGAACGACAGGGGTTCGGCCTTGAGGGCTACACCTTC,CASSERQGFGLEGYTF
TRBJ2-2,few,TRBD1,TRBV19,TGTGCCAGTAGCCTGCAGGGGGCGGTCACCGGGGAGCTGTTTTTT,CASSLQGAVTGELFF
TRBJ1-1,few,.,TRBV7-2,TGTGCCAGCAGCCCCCCTGGAGGGCCCAGCACGAACACTGAAGCTTTCTTT,CASSPPGGPSTNTEAFF
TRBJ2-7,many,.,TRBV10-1,TGCGCCAGCAGTGCCGACAACTGGGGCGAGCAGTACTTC,CASSADNWGEQYF
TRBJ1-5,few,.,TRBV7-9,TGTGCCAGCAGAAGAGCGGGAGGGCCGGAGACCCAGCATTTT,CASRRAGGPETQHF
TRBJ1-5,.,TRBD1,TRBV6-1,TGTGCCAGCAGTGTCTCAGGGGGCTCCAATCAGCCCCAGCATTTT,CASSVSGGSNQPQHF
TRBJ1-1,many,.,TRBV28,TGTGCCAGCTTGAGGGTCACTGAAGCTTTCTTT,CASLRVTEAFF
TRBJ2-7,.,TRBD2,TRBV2,TGTGCCAGCCATCTAGGGGCTAGCGGTATATCCTACGAGCAGTACTTC,CASHLGASGISYEQYF
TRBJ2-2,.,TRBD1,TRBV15,TGTGCCACCAGCATCCGGGACAGGAAGTTTGGGGAGCTGTTTTTT,CATSIRDRKFGELFF
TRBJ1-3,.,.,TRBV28,TGTGCCAGCAGTTTACAGGTCTCTGGAAACACCATATATTTT,CASSLQVSGNTIYF
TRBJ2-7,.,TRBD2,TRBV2,TGTGCCAGCAGTGCTCCGGGACTAGCGCTCTACGAGCAGTACTTC,CASSAPGLALYEQYF
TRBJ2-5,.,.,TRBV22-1,TGTGCCTGGGCGAGACTAGCGGGGGTAATACTAAAAGAGACCCAGTACTTC,CAWARLAGVILKETQYF
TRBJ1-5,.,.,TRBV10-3,TGTGCCCTTAGCGCGGGGGCGAGTCAGCCCCAGCATTTT,CALSAGASQPQHF
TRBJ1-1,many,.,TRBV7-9,TGTGCCAGCAGCTTAGAGAAGGGGGGGAGGACTTTCTTT,CASSLEKGGRTFF
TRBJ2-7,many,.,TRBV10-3,TGTGCCATCAGTGGCCTCCCTGAAACATACGAGCAGTACTTC,CAISGLPETYEQYF
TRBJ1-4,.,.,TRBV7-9,TGTGCCAGCAGCTTATCAGGGATCGGTGAAAAACTGTTTTTT,CASSLSGIGEKLFF
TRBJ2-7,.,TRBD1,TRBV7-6,TGTGCCAGCAGTCTAGGACAGGGGGCCTATTACGAGCAGTACTTC,CASSLGQGAYYEQYF
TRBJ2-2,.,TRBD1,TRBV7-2,TGTGCCAGCAGTTCGGGACAGGGGGAGCTGTTTTTT,CASSSGQGELFF
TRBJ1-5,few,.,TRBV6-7,TGTGGAAGTTGGGGGAATCAGCCCCAGCATTTT,CGSWGNQPQHF
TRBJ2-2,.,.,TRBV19,TGTGCCAGTAACCGGGACGGGAGAGCCACCGGGGAGCTGTTTTTT,CASNRDGRATGELFF
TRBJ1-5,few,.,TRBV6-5,TGTGCCAGCAGCCTCGGGCCGTCTCAGCCCCAGCATTTT,CASSLGPSQPQHF
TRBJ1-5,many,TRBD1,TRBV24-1,TGTGCCACCAGTGCAGGGGGGACAGGGGATCAGCCCCAGCATTTT,CATSAGGTGDQPQHF
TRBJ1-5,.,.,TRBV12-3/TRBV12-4,TGTGCCAGCAGCGAAACGAACAGGGTCCAGCCCCAGCATTTT,CASSETNRVQPQHF
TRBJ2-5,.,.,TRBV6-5,TGTGCCAGCAGTGCATGGGGGGGCCCGATGACCCAGTACTTC,CASSAWGGPMTQYF
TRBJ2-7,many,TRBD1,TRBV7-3,TGTGCCAGCAGCTTAAAATTGGGGACAGGAGAGCTCTACGAGCAGTACTTC,CASSLKLGTGELYEQYF
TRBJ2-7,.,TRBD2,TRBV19,TGTGCCAGTAGCCCCGGACTAGCGGGTGACTTC,CASSPGLAGDF
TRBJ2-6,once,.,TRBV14,TGTGCCAGCAGCCAAGTCCGTCAGGGGCCCCTCTCTGGGGCCAACGTCCTGACTTTC,CASSQVRQGPLSGANVLTF
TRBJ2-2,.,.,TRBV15,TGTGCCACCAGCAGAGATCGGTCAGGGGGGGAGCTGTTTTTT,CATSRDRSGGELFF
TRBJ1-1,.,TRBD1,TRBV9,TGTGCCAGCAGCGTTACGGGACAGGGGTTTACTGAAGCTTTCTTT,CASSVTGQGFTEAFF
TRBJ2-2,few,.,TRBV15,TGTGCCACCAGCAGAGAACAGGGGAACACCGGGGAGCTGTTTTTT,CATSREQGNTGELFF
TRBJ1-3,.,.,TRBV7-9,TGTGCCAGCAGCGGCGCCGCGAACACCGGGGAGCCTGGAAACACCATATATTTT,CASSGAANTGEPGNTIYF